The clone carrying this T cell receptor (beta chain) came up a few times. This CDR3 has 16 residues. The V gene's germline CDR1 is SNHLY and CDR2 FYNNEI. V gave up 2 bases and J gave up 1 base, with 12 bases separating them. Primers used in a second PCR of roughly 7 to 11 cycles were a sample-barcoded 5' primer and a J-beta primer mix. TCRdb fed the 5' RACE reads into MiXCR, producing one record per CDR3 protein. The sample includes fewer than 800,000 distinct CDR3 sequences, around 20% of them seen just once. This specimen comes from a study of blood T cells in healthy people across ages. This clonotype was sampled from a man aged 65 to 85 in good health. The gene calls are TRBV2 and TRBJ1-5; no reliable D call. The specimen was blood. The CDR3 DNA reads as TGTGCCAGCAGTGAACACTGGGGAGGGAGCAATCAGCCCCAGCATTTT. As protein: CASSEHWGGSNQPQHF.